Presented here are 22 T cell receptor beta chains from one specimen sequenced in a study of T-cell memory formation after mild COVID-19. A single record per CDR3 protein comes from TCRdb applying MiXCR to the 5' RACE reads. The sample includes about 400,000 distinct CDR3 sequences, approximately 15% of them seen just once. The sample was PBMCs or a T cell subset sorted from them (not recorded which). Every receptor here comes from a man aged 18 to 30 who had mild COVID-19 (a few samples of this study predate the infection). Cell type and time point are not known.

The CDR3 region is CASSPRTGGGTEAFF. The CDR3 nucleotides read TGTGCCAGCAGCCCACGAACAGGGGGAGGCACTGAAGCTTTCTTT. The gene calls are TRBV2 and TRBJ1-1; 8 nucleotides match TRBD1. The V segment lost 6 bases and the J segment 4 bases; nucleotides outside the gene matches: 10. CDR1 and CDR2 (germline): SNHLY, FYNNEI. The CDR3 is 15 residues long.

This chain links TRBV7-3 with TRBJ1-1, with D tentatively TRBD1 (6 bases). This CDR3 has 12 amino acids. Germline V gene sequence: CDR1 SGHTA, CDR2 FQGTGA. V lost 5 bases to trimming and J lost 7 bases, with 11 bases between them. The CDR3 region is CASSIQGGEAFF. The DNA of the CDR3 is TGTGCCAGCAGCATACAGGGTGGTGAAGCTTTCTTT.

This clonotype was observed a handful of times. The chain uses TRBV20-1 and TRBJ2-2; 9 bases align to TRBD2. CDR1 is DFQATT, CDR2 SNEGSKA, per germline (reference sequence). The CDR3 covers 16 residues. With V trimmed by 3 bases and J by 2 bases, 7 bases remained unmatched. This chain's CDR3 is CSARRDSGGNTGELFF. The CDR3 DNA reads TGCAGTGCTAGGCGAGATAGCGGGGGAAACACCGGGGAGCTGTTTTTT.

The V gene is TRBV27, the J gene TRBJ1-6; D not resolved. V dropped 6 bases and J dropped 6 bases, with 12 bases sitting between them. The germline V gene has CDR1 MNHEY and CDR2 SMNVEV (reference sequence). The CDR3 spans 14 residues. CDR3: CASRVLAPNSPLHF. The CDR3 DNA is TGTGCCAGCAGGGTGCTAGCGCCTAATTCACCCCTCCACTTT.

This clonotype turned up a few times. The chain carries TRBV11-2 and TRBJ2-1; the D gene is possibly TRBD1 (6 bases). This CDR3 comprises 16 residues. CDR1 SGHAT and CDR2 FQNNGV come from the germline V gene. The V end lost 5 bases, the J end lost 3 bases, and 17 bases lay between the germline ends. CDR3 loop: CASSNPGTRIYNEQFF. In nucleotides, the CDR3 is TGTGCCAGCAGCAACCCTGGGACAAGGATCTACAATGAGCAGTTCTTC. The whole variable domain, remainder taken from reference TRBV11-2 and TRBJ2-1, is EAGVAQSPRYKIIEKRQSVAFWCNPISGHATLYWYQQILGQGPKLLIQFQNNGVVDDSQLPKDRFSAERLKGVDSTLKIQPAKLEDSAVYLCASSNPGTRIYNEQFFGPGTRLTVL.

This clonotype was detected a few times. The chain joins TRBV4-1 to TRBJ2-3; perhaps TRBD2 as D (6 bases). V gave up 1 base and J gave up 4 bases, with 6 bases separating them. There are 13 residues in the CDR3. Germline-derived CDR1 and CDR2 are MGHRA and YSYEKL. CDR3 coding DNA: TGCGCCAGCAGCCAAGGGAGGGCAGATACGCAGTATTTT. Translated: CASSQGRADTQYF.

With regard to this clonotype: With a much larger clone just one base away, this may be a read error. The V call is TRBV5-6, the J call TRBJ1-2; D is possibly TRBD1 (5 bases). The CDR3 loop spans 11 amino acids. Looked up from germline, CDR1 is SGHDT and CDR2 is YYEEEE. The V end was cut by 3 bases, the J end by 5 bases, with 5 bases between. In DNA, the CDR3 is TGTGCCAGCAGCTGGGGGTATGGCTACACCTTC. Its translation: CASSWGYGYTF.

This rearrangement joins TRBV28 to TRBJ2-1, with TRBD1 identical over 8 bases. Trimming took 6 bases from V and 4 from J; bases not matched to a gene: 11. Germline loops: CDR1 MDHEN, CDR2 SYDVKM. The CDR3 has 16 amino acids. CDR3 residues: CASRLLGTGAYNEQFF. The CDR3 DNA reads TGTGCCAGCAGGCTTCTCGGGACAGGAGCATACAATGAGCAGTTCTTC.

This clonotype came up a few times. The chain recombines TRBV5-1 with TRBJ2-1; a weak D match, TRBD1 (6 bases). Trimming took 4 bases from V and 6 from J, leaving 17 bases between them. Looked up from germline, CDR1 is SGHRS and CDR2 is YFSETQ. CDR3 length: 15 residues. The CDR3 is CASSVTGSGGNEQFF. CDR3 in DNA: TGCGCCAGCAGCGTTACAGGGTCGGGCGGCAATGAGCAGTTCTTC.

The chain employs TRBV3-1 and TRBJ2-7, with 8 bases fitting TRBD1. The length of the CDR3 is 15 residues. Germline lookup yields CDR1 LGHDT and CDR2 YNNKEL (reference sequence). V dropped 8 bases and J dropped 2; count of bases not matched to a gene: 11. The CDR3 sequence: CASQPARDRPYEQYF. CDR3 sequence (DNA): TGTGCCAGCCAGCCCGCCCGGGACAGGCCCTACGAGCAGTACTTC.

This clonotype was detected only a few times. The chain uses TRBV6-6 and TRBJ2-3, with no clear D. This CDR3 spans 16 amino acids. The V gene lost 5 bases and the J gene lost 1 base, with 16 bases spanning the gap. Germline CDR1 and CDR2: MNHNY and SVGAGI (reference sequence). CDR3 coding DNA: TGTGCCAGCAGTACCCGAACGTGGCTTCGCACAGATACGCAGTATTTT. Translated: CASSTRTWLRTDTQYF.

The rearrangement uses TRBV12-3 or TRBV12-4 and TRBJ1-2; D is ambiguous. V was clipped by 6 bases and J by 8 bases, with 16 bases between them. The CDR3 has 13 residues. Here the CDR3 DNA reads TGTGCCAGCAGCCTGGACGGGTCTCTGGGCTACACCTTC. Its translation is CASSLDGSLGYTF.

In its sample, this clonotype was seen a few times. V gene TRBV7-9 combines with J gene TRBJ2-7; TRBD2 might be the D (5 bases). The CDR3 totals 14 residues. V was cut by 5 bases and J by 7 bases, with 18 bases left in between. CDR1 is SEHNR, CDR2 FQNEAQ, per germline (reference sequence). The CDR3: CASSPGPTRGEQYV. The CDR3 nucleotides are TGTGCCAGCAGCCCCGGCCCCACCCGGGGTGAGCAGTACGTC.

This clonotype has more than one count but fewer than ten. The chain joins TRBV5-5 to TRBJ2-3; tentatively, D is TRBD1 (6 bases). The CDR3 has 15 amino acids. With 4 bases removed from V and 6 bases from J, the gap between germline ends came to 18 bases. Germline V gene lookup returns CDR1 SGHKS and CDR2 YYEKEE (reference sequence). CDR3 residues: CASSPQGTVGDTQYF. CDR3 DNA: TGTGCCAGCAGCCCACAGGGCACAGTGGGGGATACGCAGTATTTT.

The rearrangement uses TRBV20-1 and TRBJ2-3; D gene uncertain. Germline lookup yields CDR1 DFQATT and CDR2 SNEGSKA (reference sequence). The V end was cut by 4 bases, the J end by 0 bases, with 8 bases between. This CDR3 has 13 residues. CDR3 sequence: CSATLSSTDTQYF. DNA for the CDR3: TGCAGTGCTACCCTCTCTAGCACAGATACGCAGTATTTT.

This rearrangement joins TRBV5-1 to TRBJ2-7; D is perhaps TRBD1 or TRBD2 (6 bases each). Germline V gene lookup returns CDR1 SGHRS and CDR2 YFSETQ. The CDR3 length is 14 residues. Trimming stripped 5 bases from V and 3 bases from J, with 15 bases between. Written as DNA, the CDR3 is TGCGCCAGCAGGGCCCGGGGGCTAAACTACGAGCAGTACTTC. Translating gives CASRARGLNYEQYF.

In this sample, this clonotype turned up a few times. The chain is built from TRBV5-1 and TRBJ2-1; the match to TRBD2 covers 10 bases. J was trimmed by 7 bases and V by 6 bases; bases with no gene match: 10. Looked up from germline, CDR1 is SGHRS and CDR2 is YFSETQ. The CDR3 loop spans 15 amino acids. CDR3 region: CASTPGLAGENEQFF. The CDR3 nucleotides read TGCGCCAGCACCCCGGGGCTAGCGGGGGAGAATGAGCAGTTCTTC.

This clonotype has just a few counts. The J gene is TRBJ2-3, the V gene TRBV28; maybe TRBD2 (5 bases). The CDR3 totals 14 residues. Trimming stripped 6 bases from V and 4 bases from J, with 14 bases between. The V gene's germline CDR1 is MDHEN and CDR2 SYDVKM. In DNA, the CDR3 is TGTGCCAGCAGAGAGGTAGGGAGCGCAGATACGCAGTATTTT. This encodes CASREVGSADTQYF.

This clonotype came up many times. The V and J genes are TRBV5-1 and TRBJ2-2; D unclear. The CDR3 contains 13 residues. Germline CDR1 is SGHRS and CDR2 is YFSETQ. V was clipped by 0 bases and J by 4 bases, with 4 bases between them. The CDR3 region is CASSLEATGELFF. The DNA of the CDR3 is TGCGCCAGCAGCTTGGAGGCCACCGGGGAGCTGTTTTTT.

The chain has TRBV12-3 or TRBV12-4 and TRBJ2-3; 10 nucleotides line up with TRBD2. Trimming at V came to 1 base and at J to 2 bases, leaving 3 bases not matched to a gene. This CDR3 comprises 16 residues. DNA of the CDR3: TGTGCCAGCAGTTTAGTTAGCGGGGGGCTCACAGATACGCAGTATTTT. Protein: CASSLVSGGLTDTQYF.

This clonotype was counted between two and nine times. This chain links TRBV4-3 with TRBJ2-1; D is undetermined. The CDR3 runs 13 residues. Germline CDR1 reads LGHNA; CDR2 reads YSLEER. The V gene lost 0 bases and the J gene lost 5 bases, with 5 bases spanning the gap. CDR3 nucleotides: TGCGCCAGCAGCCAAGATTACCACAATGAGCAGTTCTTC. Amino acids: CASSQDYHNEQFF.

V gene TRBV7-9 combines with J gene TRBJ2-1, with unresolved D. V was shortened by 5 bases and J by 0 bases, with 11 bases between the two germline ends. Germline lookup yields CDR1 SEHNR and CDR2 FQNEAQ (reference sequence). This CDR3 is built from 15 residues. As DNA, the CDR3 is TGTGCCAGCAGCATTCCGTCGGGCTCCTACAATGAGCAGTTCTTC. This sequence encodes CASSIPSGSYNEQFF. Supplemented by reference TRBV7-9 and TRBJ2-1, the full variable domain reads DTGVSQNPRHKITKRGQNVTFRCDPISEHNRLYWYRQTLGQGPEFLTYFQNEAQLEKSRLLSDRFSAERPKGSFSTLEIQRTEQGDSAMYLCASSIPSGSYNEQFFGPGTRLTVL.